Reported below is one T cell receptor (beta chain). Its antigen remains unidentified. Tumor samples were obtained before definitive surgery or chemotherapy. These data come from a study of high-grade serous ovarian cancer treatment subgroups. Whole-study findings and limits: The analyses considered CDR3 and ignored CDR1 and CDR2. These tumor repertoires lack spatial information from bulk sequencing.

This table comes from immunoSEQ multiplex PCR, and its TCRdb copy is limited to in-frame clones, with some not included. The sample contains fewer than 9,500 clones, 62% of which appear only once. This CDR3 region has 14 residues. The ends were cut back, 0 bases at V and 11 bases at J, with 16 bases in the middle. Germline assignment: CDR1 LGHNA and CDR2 YNFKEQ. The specimen was tumor tissue. This TCR was sampled from a human donor with high-grade serous ovarian cancer. The chain combines TRBV4-2 with TRBJ1-1, with a tentative D call TRBD1 (6 bases). CDR3 DNA sequence: TGTGCCAGCAGCCAAGAGGGGGGGCAGACCACGGCTTTCTTT. It encodes CASSQEGGQTTAFF.